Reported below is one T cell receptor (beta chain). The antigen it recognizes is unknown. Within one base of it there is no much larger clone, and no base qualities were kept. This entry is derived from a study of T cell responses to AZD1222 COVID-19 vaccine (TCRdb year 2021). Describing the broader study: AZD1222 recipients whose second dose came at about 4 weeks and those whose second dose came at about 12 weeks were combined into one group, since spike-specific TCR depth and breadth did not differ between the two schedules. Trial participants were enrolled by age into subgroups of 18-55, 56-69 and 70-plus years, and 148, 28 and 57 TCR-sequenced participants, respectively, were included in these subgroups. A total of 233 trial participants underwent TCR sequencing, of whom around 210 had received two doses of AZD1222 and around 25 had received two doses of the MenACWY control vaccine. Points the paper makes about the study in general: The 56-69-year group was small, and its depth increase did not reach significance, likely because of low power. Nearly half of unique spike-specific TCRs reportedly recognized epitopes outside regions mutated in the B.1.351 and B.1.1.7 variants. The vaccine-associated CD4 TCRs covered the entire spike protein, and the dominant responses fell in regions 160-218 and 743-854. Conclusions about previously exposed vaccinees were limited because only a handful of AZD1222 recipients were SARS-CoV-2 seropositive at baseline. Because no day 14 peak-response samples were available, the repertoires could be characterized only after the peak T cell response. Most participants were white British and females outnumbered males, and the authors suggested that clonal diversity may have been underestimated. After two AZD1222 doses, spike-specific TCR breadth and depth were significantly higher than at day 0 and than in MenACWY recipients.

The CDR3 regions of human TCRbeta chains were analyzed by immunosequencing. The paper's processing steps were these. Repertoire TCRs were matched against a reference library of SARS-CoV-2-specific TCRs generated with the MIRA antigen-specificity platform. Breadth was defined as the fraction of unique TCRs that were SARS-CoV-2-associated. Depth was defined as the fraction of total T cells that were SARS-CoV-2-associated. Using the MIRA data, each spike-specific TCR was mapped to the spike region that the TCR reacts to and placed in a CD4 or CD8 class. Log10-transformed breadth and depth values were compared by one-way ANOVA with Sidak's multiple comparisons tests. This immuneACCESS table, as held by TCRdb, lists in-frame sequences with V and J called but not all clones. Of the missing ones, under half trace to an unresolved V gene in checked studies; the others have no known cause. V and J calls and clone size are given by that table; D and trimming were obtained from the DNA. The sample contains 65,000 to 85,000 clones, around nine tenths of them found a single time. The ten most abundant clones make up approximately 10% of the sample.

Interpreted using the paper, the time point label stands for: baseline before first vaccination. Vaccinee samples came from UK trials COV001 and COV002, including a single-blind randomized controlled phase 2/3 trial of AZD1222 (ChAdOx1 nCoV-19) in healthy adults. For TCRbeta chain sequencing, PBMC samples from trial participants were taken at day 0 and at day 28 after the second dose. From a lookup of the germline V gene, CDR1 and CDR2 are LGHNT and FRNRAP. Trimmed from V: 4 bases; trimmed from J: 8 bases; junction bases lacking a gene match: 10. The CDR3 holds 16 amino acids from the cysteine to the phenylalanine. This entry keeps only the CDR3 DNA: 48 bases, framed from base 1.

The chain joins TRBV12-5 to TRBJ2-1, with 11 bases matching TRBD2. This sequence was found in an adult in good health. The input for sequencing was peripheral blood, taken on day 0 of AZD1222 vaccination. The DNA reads TGTGCTAGTGGTTCTACACTAGCGGGAGTGGGCGATGAGCAGTTCTTC. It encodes CASGSTLAGVGDEQFF.